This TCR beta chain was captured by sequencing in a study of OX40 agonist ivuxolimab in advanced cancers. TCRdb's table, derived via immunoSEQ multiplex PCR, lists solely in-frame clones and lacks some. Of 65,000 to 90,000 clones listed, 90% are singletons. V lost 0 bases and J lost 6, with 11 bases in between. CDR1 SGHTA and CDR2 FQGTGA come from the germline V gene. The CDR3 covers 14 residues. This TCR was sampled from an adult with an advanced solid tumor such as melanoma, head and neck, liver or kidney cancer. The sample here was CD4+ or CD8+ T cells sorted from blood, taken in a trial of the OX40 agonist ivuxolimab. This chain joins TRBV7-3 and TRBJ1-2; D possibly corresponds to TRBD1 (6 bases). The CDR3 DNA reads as TGTGCCAGCAGCTTAACTTCAGGGGCGAATGGCTACACCTTC. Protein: CASSLTSGANGYTF.